The following is a T cell receptor (beta chain) sequence with its context. Antigen unknown. The study ran its PCR with 60 Vbeta and 13 Jbeta primers. This table comes from immunoSEQ multiplex PCR, and its TCRdb copy is limited to in-frame clones, with some not included. The sample holds approximately 200,000 clones, just under 80% seen once. Germline CDR1 SGHAT, CDR2 FQNNGV. V shed 5 bases and J 10 bases; nucleotides not matched to a gene: 11. This CDR3 spans 14 amino acids. The record originates from a study of cytomegalovirus exposure and HLA in healthy donors. Study at large: Prior work identified 100 million to 130 million unique TCR beta sequences in 150 million to 200 million T cells. Study observations and caveats: Specificity for CMV antigens was confirmed in vitro for three of the CMV-associated chains. Researchers reported from a later analysis that most CMV-associated TCR beta chains appeared HLA-restricted.

Sequencing used PBMCs. The chain uses TRBV11-2 and TRBJ2-1, with 7 bases matching TRBD2. This receptor was taken from a woman aged 25-40 years in good health and CMV-seropositive. DNA of the CDR3: TGTGCCAGCAGCCCAGAAAGTACTAGCGTGGAGCAGTTCTTC. This encodes CASSPESTSVEQFF.